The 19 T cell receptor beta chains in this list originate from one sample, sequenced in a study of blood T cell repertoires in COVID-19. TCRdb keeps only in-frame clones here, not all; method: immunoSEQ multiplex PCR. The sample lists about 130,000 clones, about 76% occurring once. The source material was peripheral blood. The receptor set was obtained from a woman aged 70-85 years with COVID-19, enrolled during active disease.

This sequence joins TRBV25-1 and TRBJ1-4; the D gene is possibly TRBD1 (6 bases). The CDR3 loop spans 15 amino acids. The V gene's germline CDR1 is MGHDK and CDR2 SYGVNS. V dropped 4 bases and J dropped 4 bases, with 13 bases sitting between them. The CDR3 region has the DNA TGTGCCAGCAGTGGGACAGCAGATTTTAATGAAAAACTGTTTTTT. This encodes CASSGTADFNEKLFF.

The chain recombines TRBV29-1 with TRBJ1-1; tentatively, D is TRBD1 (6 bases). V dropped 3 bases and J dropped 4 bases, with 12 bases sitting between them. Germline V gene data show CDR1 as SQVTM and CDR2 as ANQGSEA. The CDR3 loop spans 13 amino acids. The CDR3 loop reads CSVEGQGRTEAFF. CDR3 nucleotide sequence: TGCAGCGTTGAGGGTCAGGGGCGCACTGAAGCTTTCTTT.

CDR3 amino acids: CASSIMGQGYNEQFF. The CDR3, as DNA: TGTGCCAGTAGTATAATGGGACAGGGGTACAATGAGCAGTTCTTC. The chain links TRBV19 to TRBJ2-1, with 10 bases matching TRBD1. CDR1 and CDR2 (germline): LNHDA, SQIVND (reference sequence). This CDR3 has 15 residues. V lost 2 bases to trimming and J lost 4 bases; unmatched junction nucleotides: 2. Combining the CDR3 with reference TRBV19 and TRBJ2-1 gives the whole variable domain DGGITQSPKYLFRKEGQNVTLSCEQNLNHDAMYWYRQDPGQGLRLIYYSQIVNDFQKGDIAEGYSVSREKKESFPLTVTSAQKNPTAFYLCASSIMGQGYNEQFFGPGTRLTVL.

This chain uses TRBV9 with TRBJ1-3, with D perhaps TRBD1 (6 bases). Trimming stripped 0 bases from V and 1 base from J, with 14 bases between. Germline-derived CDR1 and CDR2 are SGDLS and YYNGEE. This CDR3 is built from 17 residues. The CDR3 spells CASSVGVRGASGNTIYF. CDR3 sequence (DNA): TGTGCCAGCAGCGTAGGGGTCCGGGGGGCGTCTGGAAACACCATATATTTT.

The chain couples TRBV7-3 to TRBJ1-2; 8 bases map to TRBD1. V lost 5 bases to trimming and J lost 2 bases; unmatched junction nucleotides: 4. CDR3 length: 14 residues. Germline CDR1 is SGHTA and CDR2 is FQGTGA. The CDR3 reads CASSPTGANYGYTF. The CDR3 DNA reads TGTGCCAGCAGCCCGACAGGGGCGAACTATGGCTACACCTTC.

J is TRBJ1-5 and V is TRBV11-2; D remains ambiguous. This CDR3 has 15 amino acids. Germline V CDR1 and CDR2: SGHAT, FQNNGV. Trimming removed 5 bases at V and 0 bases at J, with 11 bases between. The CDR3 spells CASSGSGNSNQPQHF. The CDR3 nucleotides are TGTGCCAGCAGCGGATCAGGCAATAGCAATCAGCCCCAGCATTTT.

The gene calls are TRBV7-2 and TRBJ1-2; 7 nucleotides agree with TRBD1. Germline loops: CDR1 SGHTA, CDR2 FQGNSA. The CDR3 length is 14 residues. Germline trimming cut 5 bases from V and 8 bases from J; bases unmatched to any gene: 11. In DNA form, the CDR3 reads TGTGCCAGCAGCGCGGGACAGCGGACTGGCGGCTACACCTTC. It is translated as CASSAGQRTGGYTF. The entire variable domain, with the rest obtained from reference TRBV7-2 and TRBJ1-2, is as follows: GAGVSQSPSNKVTEKGKDVELRCDPISGHTALYWYRQSLGQGLEFLIYFQGNSAPDKSGLPSDRFSAERTGGSVSTLTIQRTQQEDSAVYLCASSAGQRTGGYTFGSGTRLTVV.

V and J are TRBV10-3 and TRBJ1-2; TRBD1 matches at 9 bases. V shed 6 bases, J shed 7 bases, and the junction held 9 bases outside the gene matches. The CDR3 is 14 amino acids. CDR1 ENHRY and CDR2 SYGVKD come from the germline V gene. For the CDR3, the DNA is TGTGCCATCAGGGAGACAGGGGGGGCCAGTGGCTACACCTTC. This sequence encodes CAIRETGGASGYTF.

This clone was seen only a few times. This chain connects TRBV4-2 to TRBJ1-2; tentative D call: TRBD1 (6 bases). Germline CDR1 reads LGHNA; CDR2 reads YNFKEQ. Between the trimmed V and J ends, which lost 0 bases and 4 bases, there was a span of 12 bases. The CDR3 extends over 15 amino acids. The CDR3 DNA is TGTGCCAGCAGCCAAGAACGGCAGGGGTCCTATGGCTACACCTTC. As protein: CASSQERQGSYGYTF.

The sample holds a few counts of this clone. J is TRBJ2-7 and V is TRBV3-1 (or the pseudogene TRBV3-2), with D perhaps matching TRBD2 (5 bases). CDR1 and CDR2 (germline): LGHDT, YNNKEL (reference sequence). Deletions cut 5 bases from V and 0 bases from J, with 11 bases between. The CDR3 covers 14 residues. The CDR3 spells CASSDGGFSYEQYF. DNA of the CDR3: TGTGCCAGCAGCGACGGCGGGTTCTCCTACGAGCAGTACTTC.

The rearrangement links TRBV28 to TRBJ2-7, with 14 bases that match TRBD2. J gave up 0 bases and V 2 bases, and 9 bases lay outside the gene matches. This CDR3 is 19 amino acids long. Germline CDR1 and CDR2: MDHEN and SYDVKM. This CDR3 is CASSLMLGTSGGLSYEQYF. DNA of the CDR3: TGTGCCAGCAGTTTAATGTTAGGGACTAGCGGGGGCCTCTCCTACGAGCAGTACTTC.

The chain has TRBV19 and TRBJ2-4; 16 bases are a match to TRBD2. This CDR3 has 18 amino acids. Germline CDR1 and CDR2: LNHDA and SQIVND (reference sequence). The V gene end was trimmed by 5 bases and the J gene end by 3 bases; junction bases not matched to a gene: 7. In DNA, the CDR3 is TGTGCCAGTAGTGGGACTAGCGGGGGGGCTTTGGGCAAAAACATTCAGTACTTC. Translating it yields CASSGTSGGALGKNIQYF. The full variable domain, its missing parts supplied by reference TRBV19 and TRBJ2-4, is DGGITQSPKYLFRKEGQNVTLSCEQNLNHDAMYWYRQDPGQGLRLIYYSQIVNDFQKGDIAEGYSVSREKKESFPLTVTSAQKNPTAFYLCASSGTSGGALGKNIQYFGAGTRLSVL.

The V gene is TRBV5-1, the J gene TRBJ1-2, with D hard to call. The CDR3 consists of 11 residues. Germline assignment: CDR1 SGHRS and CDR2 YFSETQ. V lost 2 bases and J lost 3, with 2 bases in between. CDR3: CASSFDYGYTF. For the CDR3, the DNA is TGCGCCAGCAGCTTCGACTATGGCTACACCTTC.

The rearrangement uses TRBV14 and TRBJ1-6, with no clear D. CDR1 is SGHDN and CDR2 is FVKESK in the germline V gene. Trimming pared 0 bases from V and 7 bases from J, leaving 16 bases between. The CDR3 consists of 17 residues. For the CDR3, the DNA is TGTGCCAGCAGCCAAGACCCCGGGTCGACCGCCAATTCACCCCTCCACTTT. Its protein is CASSQDPGSTANSPLHF.

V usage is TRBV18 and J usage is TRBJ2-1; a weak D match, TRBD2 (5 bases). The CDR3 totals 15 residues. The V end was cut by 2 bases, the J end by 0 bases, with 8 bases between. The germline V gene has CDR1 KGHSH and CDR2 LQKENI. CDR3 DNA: TGTGCCAGCTCACCAACCGGGGACTCCTACAATGAGCAGTTCTTC. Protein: CASSPTGDSYNEQFF.

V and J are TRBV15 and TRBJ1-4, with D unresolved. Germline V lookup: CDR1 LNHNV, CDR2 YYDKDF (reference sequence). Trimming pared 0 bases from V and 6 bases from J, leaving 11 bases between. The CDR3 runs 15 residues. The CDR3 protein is CATSRDMSGDEKLFF. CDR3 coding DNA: TGTGCCACCAGCAGAGATATGTCGGGTGATGAAAAACTGTTTTTT.

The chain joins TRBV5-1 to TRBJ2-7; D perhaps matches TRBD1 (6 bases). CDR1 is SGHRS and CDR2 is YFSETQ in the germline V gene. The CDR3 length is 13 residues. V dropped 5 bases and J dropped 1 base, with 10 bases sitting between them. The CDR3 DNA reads TGCGCCAGCAGGACAGGCCCATCCTACGAGCAGTACTTC. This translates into CASRTGPSYEQYF.

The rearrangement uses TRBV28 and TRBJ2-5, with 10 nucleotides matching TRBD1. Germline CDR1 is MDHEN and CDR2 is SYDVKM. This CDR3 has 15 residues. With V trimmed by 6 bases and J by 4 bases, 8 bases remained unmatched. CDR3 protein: CASRTGTGAAETQYF. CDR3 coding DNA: TGTGCCAGCAGGACGGGGACAGGGGCGGCAGAGACCCAGTACTTC.

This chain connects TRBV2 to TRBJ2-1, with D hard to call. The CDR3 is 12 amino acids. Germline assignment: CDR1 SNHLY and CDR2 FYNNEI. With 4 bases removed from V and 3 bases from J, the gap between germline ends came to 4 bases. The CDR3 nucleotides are TGTGCCAGCAGTGCTTTCTACAATGAGCAGTTCTTC. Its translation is CASSAFYNEQFF. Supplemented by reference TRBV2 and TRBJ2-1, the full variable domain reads EPEVTQTPSHQVTQMGQEVILRCVPISNHLYFYWYRQILGQKVEFLVSFYNNEISEKSEIFDDQFSVERPDGSNFTLKIRSTKLEDSAMYFCASSAFYNEQFFGPGTRLTVL.